This T cell receptor (beta chain) came from a study of OX40 agonist ivuxolimab in advanced cancers. There are 13 residues in the CDR3. The germline gives CDR1 SNHLY, CDR2 FYNNEI. Trimming removed 5 bases from V and 3 bases from J, with 10 bases in between. Assay used: immunoSEQ multiplex PCR; TCRdb lists only in-frame clones, some missing. The profile shows 65,000 to 75,000 clones, more than 70% of them singletons. This TCR derives from an adult with an advanced solid tumor such as melanoma, head and neck, liver or kidney cancer. The rearrangement joins TRBV2 to TRBJ1-2; D may be TRBD1 (6 bases). The sample consisted of CD4+ or CD8+ T cells sorted from blood, taken in a trial of the OX40 agonist ivuxolimab. CDR3 coding DNA: TGTGCCAGCAGTACCGGACAGTACTATGGCTACACCTTC. Its translation: CASSTGQYYGYTF.